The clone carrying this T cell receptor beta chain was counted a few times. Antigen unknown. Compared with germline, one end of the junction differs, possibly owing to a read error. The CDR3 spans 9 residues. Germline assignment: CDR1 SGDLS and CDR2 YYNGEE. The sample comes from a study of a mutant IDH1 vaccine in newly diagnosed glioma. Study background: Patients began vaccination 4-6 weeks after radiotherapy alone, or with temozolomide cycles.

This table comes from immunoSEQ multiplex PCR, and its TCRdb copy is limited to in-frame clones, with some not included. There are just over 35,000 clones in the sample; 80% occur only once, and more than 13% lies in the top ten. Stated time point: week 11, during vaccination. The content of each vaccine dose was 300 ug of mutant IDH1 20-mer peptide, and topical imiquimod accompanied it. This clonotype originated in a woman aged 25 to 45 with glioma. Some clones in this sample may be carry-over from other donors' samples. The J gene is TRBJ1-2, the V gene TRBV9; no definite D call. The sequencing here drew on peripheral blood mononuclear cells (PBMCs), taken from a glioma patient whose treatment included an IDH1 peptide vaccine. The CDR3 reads CQSNYGYTF. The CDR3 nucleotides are TGCCAGTCTAACTATGGCTACACCTTC.